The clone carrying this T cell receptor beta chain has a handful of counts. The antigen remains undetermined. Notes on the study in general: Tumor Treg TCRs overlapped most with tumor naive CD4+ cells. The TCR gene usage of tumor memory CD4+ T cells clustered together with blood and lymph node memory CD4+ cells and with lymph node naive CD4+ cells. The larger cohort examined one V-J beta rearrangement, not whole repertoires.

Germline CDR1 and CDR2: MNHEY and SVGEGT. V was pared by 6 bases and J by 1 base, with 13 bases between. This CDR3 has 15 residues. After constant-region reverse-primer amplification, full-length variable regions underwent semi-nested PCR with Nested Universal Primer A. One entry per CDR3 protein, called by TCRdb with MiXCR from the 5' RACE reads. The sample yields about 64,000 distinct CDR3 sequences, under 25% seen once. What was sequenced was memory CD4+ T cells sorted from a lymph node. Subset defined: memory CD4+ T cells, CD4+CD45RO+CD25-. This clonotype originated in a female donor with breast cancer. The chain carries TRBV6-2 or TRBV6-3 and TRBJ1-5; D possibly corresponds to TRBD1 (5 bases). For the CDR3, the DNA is TGTGCCAGCAGATACGGGACTTCGAGCAATCAGCCCCAGCATTTT. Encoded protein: CASRYGTSSNQPQHF.